This T cell receptor (beta chain) comes out of a study of shared clonotypes between healthy human individuals. The study's findings and limits: Naive subsets generally had larger estimated richness than memory subsets.

Subsets obtained from CD4+ cells comprised CD45RA+ naive and CD45RA-negative memory cells. For this clone: Its specificity is unknown.

DNA at about 200 ng, roughly 30,000 T cell genomes, went into sorted-subset replicate PCRs. Repertoires were generated with immunoSEQ multiplex PCR, while TCRdb's copy carries only in-frame clones and drops some. This sample has 640,000 or so clones, with 72% found just once. The specimen sequenced was memory CD4+ T cells sorted from blood. The sample's subset: CD45RA-negative fraction. The sequence was obtained from a woman in her thirties in good health.

CDR3 bases: TGTGCCAGCAGCTTGGGACTACCGAACACCGGGGAGCTGTTTTTT. Its protein is CASSLGLPNTGELFF. The rearrangement links TRBV11-2 to TRBJ2-2, with TRBD2 matching over 7 bases. Looked up from germline, CDR1 is SGHAT and CDR2 is FQNNGV. CDR3 length: 15 residues. Trimming cost V 3 bases and J 0 bases; bases outside gene matches: 1.